A single sample gave rise to the 7 T cell receptor beta chains below, sequenced in a study of blood T cell repertoires in COVID-19. Clones were sequenced by immunoSEQ multiplex PCR, and TCRdb holds only the in-frame ones, with some missing. The table includes approximately 88,000 clones, 87% detected once. The specimen sequenced was peripheral blood. These TCRs come from a male donor with acute or convalescent COVID-19.

The chain recombines TRBV11-1 with TRBJ1-1, with a possible D match to TRBD1 (5 bases). The CDR3 extends over 14 amino acids. V shed 5 bases and J shed 6 bases, with 16 bases lying between them. CDR1 is SGHAT and CDR2 is FQDESV in the germline V gene (reference sequence). CDR3 residues: CASSPRGSRPEAFF. The CDR3 nucleotides read TGTGCCAGCAGCCCTCGGGGGAGCCGTCCTGAAGCTTTCTTT.

The chain uses TRBV5-1 and TRBJ2-5; weak D call: TRBD2 (5 bases). Germline V lookup: CDR1 SGHRS, CDR2 YFSETQ. This CDR3 is 15 amino acids long. The V end was cut by 0 bases, the J end by 5 bases, with 14 bases between. The DNA of the CDR3 is TGCGCCAGCAGCTTGGAGGATGGGAGATGGGAGACCCAGTACTTC. Protein product: CASSLEDGRWETQYF.

This clone came up a few times. The chain recombines TRBV7-2 with TRBJ2-2; TRBD2 aligns across 12 bases. There are 18 residues in the CDR3. The ends lost 2 bases at V and 1 base at J; junction bases unmatched: 5. The V gene's germline CDR1 is SGHTA and CDR2 FQGNSA. The chain's CDR3 is CASSLPSGGAMNTGELFF. The CDR3 region has the DNA TGTGCCAGCAGCTTACCTAGCGGGGGGGCAATGAACACCGGGGAGCTGTTTTTT. Supplemented by reference TRBV7-2 and TRBJ2-2, the full variable domain reads GAGVSQSPSNKVTEKGKDVELRCDPISGHTALYWYRQSLGQGLEFLIYFQGNSAPDKSGLPSDRFSAERTGGSVSTLTIQRTQQEDSAVYLCASSLPSGGAMNTGELFFGEGSRLTVL.

The chain is built from TRBV7-9 and TRBJ2-3; 10 nucleotides line up with TRBD2. V was pared by 7 bases and J by 4 bases, with 5 bases of the junction left unmatched. The CDR3 runs 14 residues. Germline assignment: CDR1 SEHNR and CDR2 FQNEAQ (reference sequence). CDR3 in amino acids: CASNLGLAADTQYF. The CDR3 nucleotides are TGTGCCAGCAACCTTGGACTAGCGGCAGATACGCAGTATTTT.

The gene calls are TRBV27 and TRBJ2-1; D is possibly TRBD2 (6 bases). The CDR3 runs to 14 residues. Germline CDR1 MNHEY, CDR2 SMNVEV (reference sequence). The V gene lost 5 bases and the J gene lost 5 bases, with 13 bases spanning the gap. CDR3 protein: CASSPMGGHNEQFF. In nucleotides, the CDR3 is TGTGCCAGCAGTCCGATGGGGGGACACAATGAGCAGTTCTTC.

The chain combines TRBV27 with TRBJ2-3, with 11 bases identical to TRBD2. Trimming removed 5 bases from V and 5 bases from J; junction bases left unmatched: 9. CDR3 length: 16 amino acids. Germline lookup yields CDR1 MNHEY and CDR2 SMNVEV (reference sequence). CDR3 amino acids: CASSRLAGLQVDTQYF. The DNA of the CDR3 is TGTGCCAGCAGTAGACTAGCGGGGCTCCAGGTAGATACGCAGTATTTT.

The chain joins TRBV5-1 to TRBJ2-7; 13 bases are a match to TRBD2. Germline V gives CDR1 SGHRS, CDR2 YFSETQ. The ends lost 0 bases at V and 0 bases at J; junction bases unmatched: 3. There are 17 residues in the CDR3. This CDR3 reads CASSLGLAGGLSYEQYF. Written as DNA, the CDR3 is TGCGCCAGCAGCTTGGGACTAGCGGGGGGCCTCTCCTACGAGCAGTACTTC. Full variable domain (rest looked up from reference TRBV5-1 and TRBJ2-7): KAGVTQTPRYLIKTRGQQVTLSCSPISGHRSVSWYQQTPGQGLQFLFEYFSETQRNKGNFPGRFSGRQFSNSRSEMNVSTLELGDSALYLCASSLGLAGGLSYEQYFGPGTRLTVT.